This TCR beta chain is from a study of blood T cell repertoires in COVID-19. For the study at large: The cDNA or gDNA used as material had been derived from T cells, B-cell-depleted T cells, or PBMCs.

Clones were read by immunoSEQ multiplex PCR, and TCRdb kept only the in-frame ones, dropping some. The sample has 180,000 or so clones, approximately 80% seen once. Participants came from under 30 US areas, aged about 18 to 100 years. Trimming removed 4 bases at V and 5 bases at J, with 9 bases between. This CDR3 is 11 amino acids long. Germline loops: CDR1 DFQATT, CDR2 SNEGSKA (reference sequence). The chain couples TRBV20-1 to TRBJ2-7, with D hard to call. The source of this sequence is a man in his forties or fifties who had recovered from COVID-19. Sequences were obtained from PBMCs or T cells enriched from blood (not recorded which). In nucleotides, the CDR3 is TGCAGTGCTACCTTCCTCGACGAGCAGTACTTC. Its translation is CSATFLDEQYF.